The clone carrying this T cell receptor beta chain appeared a few times. Antigen unknown. The V gene lost 4 bases and the J gene lost 5 bases, with 13 bases spanning the gap. The CDR3 contains 14 residues. In germline, CDR1 is MGHRA, CDR2 YSYEKL. This entry is derived from a study of siplizumab effects on memory and regulatory T cells. Study-wide results and limits: The naive T cell population seemed more diverse than memory cells and seemed a major contributor to the alloresponse.

Each sample had 95,000 to 100,000 TCR templates assayed. Some clones are missing from TCRdb's copy, which holds only in-frame ones; the method was immunoSEQ multiplex PCR. The sample has more than 90,000 clones, 80% to 95% seen once. The receptor was isolated from a human donor in good health. The material sequenced was non-Treg CD4+ T cells sorted from blood. J is TRBJ2-3 and V is TRBV4-1; tentatively, D is TRBD2 (6 bases). CDR3 bases: TGCGCCAGCAGCCTCGGGGGTCAGGAAGATACGCAGTATTTT. Amino acids: CASSLGGQEDTQYF.